This T cell receptor (beta chain) was observed in a study of beta chain features in type 1 diabetes. About the study: Patients did not differ from healthy donors in age, gender or cell yield. Notes on the study in general: A closer apparent resemblance between naive, central memory and Treg TCRB repertoires was seen in patients than in healthy donors.

One heparinised blood draw averaging around 0.12 L was given by each donor. By way of CD45RO/CCR7/CD25/CD127/CD95/CD27, the CD4+ regulatory, stem cell-like memory, central memory and naive cells were sorted. V lost 6 bases, J lost 1 base, and 5 bases stayed unmatched. The germline V gene encodes CDR1 SEHNR and CDR2 FQNEAQ (reference sequence). The CDR3 length is 14 residues. This clone was detected only a few times. Its matching antigen is unknown. The investigators reverse transcribed all of the isolated RNA, so they sequenced expressed TCRB transcripts. Libraries were prepared by immunoSEQ multiplex PCR; TCRdb keeps only in-frame clonotypes and omits some of them. Of some 900,000 clones listed, roughly 16% are singletons.

This sequence joins TRBV7-9 and TRBJ1-1; 7 bases are shared with TRBD1. This TCR was sampled from a woman between 18 and 30 years old in good health. The sequencing input was naive CD4+ T cells from blood. DNA for the CDR3: TGTGCCAGCAGGGAGACAGGGCGGAACACTGAAGCTTTCTTT. The encoded protein is CASRETGRNTEAFF. The variable domain in full, with the rest retrieved from reference TRBV7-9 and TRBJ1-1, is DTGVSQNPRHKITKRGQNVTFRCDPISEHNRLYWYRQTLGQGPEFLTYFQNEAQLEKSRLLSDRFSAERPKGSFSTLEIQRTEQGDSAMYLCASRETGRNTEAFFGQGTRLTVV.